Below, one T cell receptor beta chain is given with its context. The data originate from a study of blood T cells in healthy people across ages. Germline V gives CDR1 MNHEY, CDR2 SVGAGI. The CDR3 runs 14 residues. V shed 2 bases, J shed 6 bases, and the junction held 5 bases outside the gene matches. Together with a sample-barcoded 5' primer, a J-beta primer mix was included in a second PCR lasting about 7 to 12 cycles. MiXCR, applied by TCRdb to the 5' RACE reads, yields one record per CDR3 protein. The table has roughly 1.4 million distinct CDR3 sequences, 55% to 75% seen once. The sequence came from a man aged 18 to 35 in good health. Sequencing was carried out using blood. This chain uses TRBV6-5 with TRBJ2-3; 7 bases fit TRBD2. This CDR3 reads CASSYTLLADTQYF. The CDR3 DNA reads TGTGCCAGCAGTTACACCCTACTAGCGGATACGCAGTATTTT.